In its sample, the clone carrying this TCR beta chain was seen once. This entry belongs to a study of blood T cell repertoires in COVID-19. Study context: Donors in the United States, Italy and Spain gave samples during acute or convalescent COVID-19.

The method was immunoSEQ multiplex PCR; TCRdb's version includes in-frame clones alone and lacks a portion of them. The sample has 84,000 or so clones, approximately 78% seen once. Sequenced: peripheral blood. The receptor's source is a woman older than 75 with acute or convalescent COVID-19.

The CDR3 reads CASSPRGQAIYGYTF. The CDR3 coding sequence is TGTGCCAGCAGCCCCCGGGGTCAGGCGATCTATGGCTACACCTTC. The chain has TRBV6-6 and TRBJ1-2; D gene unclear. Trimming pared 6 bases from V and 4 bases from J, leaving 18 bases between. Germline V CDR1 and CDR2: MNHNY, SVGAGI (reference sequence). The CDR3 is 15 amino acids.